One T cell receptor beta chain is described in this entry. What it binds is unknown. The PCR employed 60 Vbeta primers together with 13 Jbeta primers. The table came from immunoSEQ multiplex PCR; TCRdb's copy has only in-frame clones and leaves some out. The table lists 150,000 to 200,000 clones, around 72% of them singletons. With 6 bases removed from V and 5 bases from J, the gap between germline ends came to 7 bases. The CDR3 sequence is 11 residues long. Germline assignment: CDR1 MNHEY and CDR2 SVGAGI. This sample is part of a study of cytomegalovirus exposure and HLA in healthy donors. Study-wide results and caveats: In vitro experiments confirmed that a few CMV-associated chains were specific for CMV antigens.

The TCR originated in a man aged 40-55 years in good health and CMV-seropositive. Sequenced sample: PBMCs. The chain employs TRBV6-5 and TRBJ1-1, with a possible D match to TRBD1 (5 bases). As DNA, the CDR3 is TGTGCCAGCAGGGGGGGTACTGAAGCTTTCTTT. Its translation is CASRGGTEAFF.